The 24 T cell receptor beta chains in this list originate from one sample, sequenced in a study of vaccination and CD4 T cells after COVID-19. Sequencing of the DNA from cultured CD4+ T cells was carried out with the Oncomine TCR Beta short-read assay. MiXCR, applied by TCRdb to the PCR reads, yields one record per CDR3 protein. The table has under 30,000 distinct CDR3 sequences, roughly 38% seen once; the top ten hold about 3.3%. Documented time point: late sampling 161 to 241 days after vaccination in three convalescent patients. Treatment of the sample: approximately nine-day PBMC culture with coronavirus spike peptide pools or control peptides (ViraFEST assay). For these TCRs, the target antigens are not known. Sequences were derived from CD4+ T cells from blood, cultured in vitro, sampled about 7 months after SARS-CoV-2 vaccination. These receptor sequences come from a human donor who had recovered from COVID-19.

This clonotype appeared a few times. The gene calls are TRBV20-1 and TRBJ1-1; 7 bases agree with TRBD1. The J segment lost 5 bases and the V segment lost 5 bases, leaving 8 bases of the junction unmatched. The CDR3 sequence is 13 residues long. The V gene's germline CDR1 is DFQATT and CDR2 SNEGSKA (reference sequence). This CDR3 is CSASRQGGTEAFF. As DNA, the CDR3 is TGCAGTGCTTCGAGACAGGGAGGAACTGAAGCTTTCTTT.

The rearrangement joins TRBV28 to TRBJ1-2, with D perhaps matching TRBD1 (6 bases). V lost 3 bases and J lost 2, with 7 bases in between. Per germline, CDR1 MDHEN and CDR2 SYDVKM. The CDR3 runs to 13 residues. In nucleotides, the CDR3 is TGTGCCAGCAGTTTGGGGGCCAACTATGGCTACACCTTC. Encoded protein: CASSLGANYGYTF.

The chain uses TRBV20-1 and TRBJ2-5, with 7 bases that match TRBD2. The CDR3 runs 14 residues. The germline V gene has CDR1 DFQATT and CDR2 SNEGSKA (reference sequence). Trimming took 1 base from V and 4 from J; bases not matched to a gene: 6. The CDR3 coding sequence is TGCAGTGCTAGAGGTCGGGGAGGGACAGAGACCCAGTACTTC. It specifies CSARGRGGTETQYF.

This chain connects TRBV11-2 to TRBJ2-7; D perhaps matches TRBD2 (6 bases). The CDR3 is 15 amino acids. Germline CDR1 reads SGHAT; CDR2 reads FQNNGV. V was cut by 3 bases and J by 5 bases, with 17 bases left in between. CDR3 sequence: CASSLIGSTTHEQYF. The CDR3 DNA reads TGTGCCAGCAGCTTGATCGGGAGTACTACCCACGAGCAGTACTTC.

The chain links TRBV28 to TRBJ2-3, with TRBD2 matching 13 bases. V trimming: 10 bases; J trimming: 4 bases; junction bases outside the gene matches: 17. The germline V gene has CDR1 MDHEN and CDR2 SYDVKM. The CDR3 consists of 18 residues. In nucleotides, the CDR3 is TGTGCCATTACCCTGCGCTCCGCGACTAGCGGGGGGTCAGATACGCAGTATTTT. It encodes CAITLRSATSGGSDTQYF.

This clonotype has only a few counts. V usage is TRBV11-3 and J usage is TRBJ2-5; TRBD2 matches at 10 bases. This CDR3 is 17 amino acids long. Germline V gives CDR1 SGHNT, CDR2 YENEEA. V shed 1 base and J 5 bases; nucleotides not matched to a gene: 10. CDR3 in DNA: TGTGCCAGCAGCTTAGGGTTCTTAGCGGGAGGCGAGGAGACCCAGTACTTC. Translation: CASSLGFLAGGEETQYF.

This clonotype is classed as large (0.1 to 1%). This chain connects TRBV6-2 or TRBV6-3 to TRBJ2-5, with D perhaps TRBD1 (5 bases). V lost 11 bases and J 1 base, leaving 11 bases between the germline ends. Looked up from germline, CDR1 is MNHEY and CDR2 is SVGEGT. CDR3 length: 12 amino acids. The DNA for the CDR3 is TGTGCCTCACAGGCTACCCAAGAGACCCAGTACTTC. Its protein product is CASQATQETQYF.

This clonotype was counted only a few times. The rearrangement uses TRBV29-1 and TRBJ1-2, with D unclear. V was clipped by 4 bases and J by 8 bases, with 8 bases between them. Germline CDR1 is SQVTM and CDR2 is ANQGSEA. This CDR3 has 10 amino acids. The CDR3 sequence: CSVGESGYTF. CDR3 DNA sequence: TGCAGCGTTGGGGAGAGCGGCTACACCTTC.

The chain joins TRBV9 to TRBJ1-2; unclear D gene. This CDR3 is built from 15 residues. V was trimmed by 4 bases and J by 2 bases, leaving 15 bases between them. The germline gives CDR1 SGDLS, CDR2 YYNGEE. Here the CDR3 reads CASSLRPGWNYGYTF. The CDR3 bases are TGTGCCAGCAGCCTTAGGCCAGGTTGGAACTATGGCTACACCTTC.

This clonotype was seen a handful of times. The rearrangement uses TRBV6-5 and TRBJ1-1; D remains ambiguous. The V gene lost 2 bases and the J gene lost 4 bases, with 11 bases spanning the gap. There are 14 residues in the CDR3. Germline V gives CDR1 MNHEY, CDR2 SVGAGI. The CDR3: CASSYATSSTEAFF. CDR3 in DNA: TGTGCCAGCAGTTACGCGACGTCATCCACTGAAGCTTTCTTT.

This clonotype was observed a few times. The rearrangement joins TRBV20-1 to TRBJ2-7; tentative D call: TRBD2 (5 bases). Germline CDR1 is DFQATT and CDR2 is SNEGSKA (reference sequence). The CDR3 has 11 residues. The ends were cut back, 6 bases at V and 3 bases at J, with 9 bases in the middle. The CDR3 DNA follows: TGCAGTGCCACCGACTACTACGAGCAGTACTTC. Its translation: CSATDYYEQYF.

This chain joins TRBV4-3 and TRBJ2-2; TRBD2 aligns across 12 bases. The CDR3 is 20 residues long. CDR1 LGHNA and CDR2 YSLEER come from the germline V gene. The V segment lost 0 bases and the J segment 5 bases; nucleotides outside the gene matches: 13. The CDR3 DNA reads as TGCGCCAGCAGCCAAGATTATGGGACTAGCGGGTTTCATGGTACCGGGGAGCTGTTTTTT. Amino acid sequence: CASSQDYGTSGFHGTGELFF.

The chain's CDR3 is CASSDNGGETQYF. In DNA, the CDR3 is TGTGCCAGCAGTGACAATGGGGGAGAGACCCAGTACTTC. The J gene is TRBJ2-5, the V gene TRBV6-4, with D perhaps matching TRBD1 or TRBD2 (5 bases each). Deletions cut 2 bases from V and 4 bases from J, with 8 bases between. This CDR3 region has 13 residues. From germline, CDR1 is MRHNA and CDR2 SNTAGT.

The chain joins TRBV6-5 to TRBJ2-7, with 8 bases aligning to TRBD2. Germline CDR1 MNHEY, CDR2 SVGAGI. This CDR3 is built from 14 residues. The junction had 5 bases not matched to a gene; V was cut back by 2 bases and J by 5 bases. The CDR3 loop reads CASSYHLGRDEQYF. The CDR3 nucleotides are TGTGCCAGCAGTTACCACCTCGGGAGGGACGAGCAGTACTTC.

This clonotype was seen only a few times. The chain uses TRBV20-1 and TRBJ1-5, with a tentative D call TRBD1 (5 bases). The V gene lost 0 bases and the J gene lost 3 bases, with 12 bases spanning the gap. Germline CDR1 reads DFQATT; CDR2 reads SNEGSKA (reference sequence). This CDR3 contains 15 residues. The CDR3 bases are TGCAGTGCTAGAGAGGGGGGGACGAACAATCAGCCCCAGCATTTT. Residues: CSAREGGTNNQPQHF.

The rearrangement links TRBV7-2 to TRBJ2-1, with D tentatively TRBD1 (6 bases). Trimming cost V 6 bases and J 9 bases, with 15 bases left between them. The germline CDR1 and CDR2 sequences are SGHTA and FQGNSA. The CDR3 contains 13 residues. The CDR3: CASSLGQMREQFF. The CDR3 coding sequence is TGTGCCAGCAGTTTGGGACAAATGCGTGAGCAGTTCTTC. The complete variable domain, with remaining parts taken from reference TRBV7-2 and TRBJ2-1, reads GAGVSQSPSNKVTEKGKDVELRCDPISGHTALYWYRQSLGQGLEFLIYFQGNSAPDKSGLPSDRFSAERTGGSVSTLTIQRTQQEDSAVYLCASSLGQMREQFFGPGTRLTVL.

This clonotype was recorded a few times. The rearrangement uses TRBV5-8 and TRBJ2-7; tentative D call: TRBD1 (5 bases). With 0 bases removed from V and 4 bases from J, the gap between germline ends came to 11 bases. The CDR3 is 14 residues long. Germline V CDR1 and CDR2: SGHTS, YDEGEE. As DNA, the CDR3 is TGTGCCAGCAGCTTGGATCAGGGCAGGTACGAGCAGTACTTC. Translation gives CASSLDQGRYEQYF.

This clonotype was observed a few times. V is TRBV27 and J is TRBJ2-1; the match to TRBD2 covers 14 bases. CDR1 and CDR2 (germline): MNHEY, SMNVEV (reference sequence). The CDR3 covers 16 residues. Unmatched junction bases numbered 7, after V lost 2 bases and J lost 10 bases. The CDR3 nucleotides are TGTGCCAGCAGTTTAACGACTAGCGGGAGGGCCAGGGAGCAGTTCTTC. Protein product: CASSLTTSGRAREQFF.

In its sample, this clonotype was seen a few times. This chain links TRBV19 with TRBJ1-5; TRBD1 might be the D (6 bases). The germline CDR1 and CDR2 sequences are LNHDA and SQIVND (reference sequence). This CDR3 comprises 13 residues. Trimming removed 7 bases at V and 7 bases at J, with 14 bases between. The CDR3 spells CASNMGGYQPQHF. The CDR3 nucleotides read TGTGCCAGTAATATGGGGGGCTACCAGCCCCAGCATTTT.

This CDR3 reads CASSPRRGQETQYF. The CDR3, as DNA: TGTGCCAGCTCACCGCGCAGGGGACAAGAGACCCAGTACTTC. The chain links TRBV18 to TRBJ2-5; maybe TRBD1 (6 bases). V lost 3 bases and J lost 2, with 10 bases in between. Germline loops: CDR1 KGHSH, CDR2 LQKENI. The CDR3 sequence is 14 residues long.

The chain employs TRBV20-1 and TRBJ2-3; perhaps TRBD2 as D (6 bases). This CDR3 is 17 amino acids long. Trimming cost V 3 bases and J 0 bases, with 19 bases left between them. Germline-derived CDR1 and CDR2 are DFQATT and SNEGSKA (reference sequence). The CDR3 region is CSASSREIIGSTDTQYF. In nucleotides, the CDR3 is TGCAGTGCTAGCTCTCGGGAGATTATCGGTAGCACAGATACGCAGTATTTT.

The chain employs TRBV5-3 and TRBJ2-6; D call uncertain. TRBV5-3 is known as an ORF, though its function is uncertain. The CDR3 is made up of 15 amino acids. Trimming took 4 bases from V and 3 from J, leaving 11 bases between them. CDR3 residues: CARSAAVDGANVLTF. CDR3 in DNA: TGTGCCAGAAGCGCCGCGGTGGATGGGGCCAACGTCCTGACTTTC.

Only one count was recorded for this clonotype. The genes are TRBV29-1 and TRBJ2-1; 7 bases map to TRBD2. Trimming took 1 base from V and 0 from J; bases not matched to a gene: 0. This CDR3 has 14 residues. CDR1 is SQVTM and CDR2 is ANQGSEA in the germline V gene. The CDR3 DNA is TGCAGCGTTGAAGGCGGGAGCTCCTACAATGAGCAGTTCTTC. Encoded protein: CSVEGGSSYNEQFF.

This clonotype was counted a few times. CDR3 sequence reads: CSVDPTRRGTDTQYF. The CDR3 DNA reads TGCAGCGTTGACCCGACTAGAAGGGGGACAGATACGCAGTATTTT. V usage is TRBV29-1 and J usage is TRBJ2-3; D is tentatively TRBD1 or TRBD2 (6 bases each). The CDR3 is made up of 15 amino acids. The V end was cut by 3 bases, the J end by 3 bases, with 16 bases between. The germline gives CDR1 SQVTM, CDR2 ANQGSEA.